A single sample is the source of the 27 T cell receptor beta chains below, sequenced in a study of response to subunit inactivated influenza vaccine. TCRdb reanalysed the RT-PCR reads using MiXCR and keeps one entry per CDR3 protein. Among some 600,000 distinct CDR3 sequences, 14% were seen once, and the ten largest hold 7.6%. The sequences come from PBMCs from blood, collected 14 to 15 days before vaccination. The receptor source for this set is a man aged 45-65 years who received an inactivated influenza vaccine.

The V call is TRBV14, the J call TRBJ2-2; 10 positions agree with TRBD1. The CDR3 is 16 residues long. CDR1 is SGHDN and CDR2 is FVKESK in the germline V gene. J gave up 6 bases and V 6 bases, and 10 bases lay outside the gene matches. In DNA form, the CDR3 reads TGTGCCAGCAGTCAACTCCCGGGACAGGGGTCCGGGGAGCTGTTTTTT. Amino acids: CASSQLPGQGSGELFF.

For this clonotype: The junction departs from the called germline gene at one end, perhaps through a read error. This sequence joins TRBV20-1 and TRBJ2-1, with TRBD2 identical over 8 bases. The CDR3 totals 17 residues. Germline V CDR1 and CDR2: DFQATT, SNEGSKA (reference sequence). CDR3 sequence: CCARERPRLAPYNEQFF. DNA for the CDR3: TGCTGTGCTAGAGAAAGACCCCGACTAGCGCCTTACAATGAGCAGTTCTTC.

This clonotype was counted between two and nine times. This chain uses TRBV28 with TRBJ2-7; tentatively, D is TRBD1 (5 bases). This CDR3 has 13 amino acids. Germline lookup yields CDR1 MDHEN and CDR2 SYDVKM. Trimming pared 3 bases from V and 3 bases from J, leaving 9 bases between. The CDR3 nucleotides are TGTGCCAGCAGTTTGCCAGGGCACTACGAGCAGTACTTC. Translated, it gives CASSLPGHYEQYF.

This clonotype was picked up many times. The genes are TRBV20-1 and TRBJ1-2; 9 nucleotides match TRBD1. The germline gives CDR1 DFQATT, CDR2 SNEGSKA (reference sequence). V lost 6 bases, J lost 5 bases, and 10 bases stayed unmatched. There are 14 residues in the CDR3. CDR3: CSAKTGTGRYGYTF. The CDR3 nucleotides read TGCAGTGCGAAGACCGGGACAGGGCGGTATGGCTACACCTTC.

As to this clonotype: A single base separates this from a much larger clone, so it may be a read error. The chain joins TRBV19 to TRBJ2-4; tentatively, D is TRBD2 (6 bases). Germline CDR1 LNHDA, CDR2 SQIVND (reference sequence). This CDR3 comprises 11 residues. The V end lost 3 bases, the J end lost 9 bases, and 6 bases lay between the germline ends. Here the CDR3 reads CASSIGSIQYF. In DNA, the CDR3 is TGTGCCAGTAGTATCGGGAGCATTCAGTACTTC.

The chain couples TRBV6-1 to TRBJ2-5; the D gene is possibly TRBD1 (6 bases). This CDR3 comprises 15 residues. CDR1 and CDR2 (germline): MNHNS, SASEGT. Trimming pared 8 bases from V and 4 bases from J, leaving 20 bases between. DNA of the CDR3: TGTGCCAGCCGAACCGGGACACTGGACTCAGAGACCCAGTACTTC. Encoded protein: CASRTGTLDSETQYF.

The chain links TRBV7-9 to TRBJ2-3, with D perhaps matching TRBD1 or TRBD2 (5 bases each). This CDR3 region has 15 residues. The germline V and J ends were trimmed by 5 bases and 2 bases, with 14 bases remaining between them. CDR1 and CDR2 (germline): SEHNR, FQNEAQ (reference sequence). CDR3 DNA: TGTGCCAGCAGCGATCGGGACGGCGACACAGATACGCAGTATTTT. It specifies CASSDRDGDTDTQYF.

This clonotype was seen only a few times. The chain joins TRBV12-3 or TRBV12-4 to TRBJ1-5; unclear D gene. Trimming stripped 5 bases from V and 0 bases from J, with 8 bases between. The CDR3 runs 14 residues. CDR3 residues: CASSLTVSNQPQHF. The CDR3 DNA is TGTGCCAGCAGTCTGACGGTTAGCAATCAGCCCCAGCATTTT.

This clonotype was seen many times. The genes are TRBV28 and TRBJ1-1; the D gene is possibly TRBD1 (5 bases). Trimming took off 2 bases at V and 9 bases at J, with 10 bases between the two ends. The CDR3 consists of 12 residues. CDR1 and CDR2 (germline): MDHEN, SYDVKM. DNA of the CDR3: TGTGCCAGCAGTTTAGGGGCGGTCCAAGCTTTCTTT. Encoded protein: CASSLGAVQAFF.

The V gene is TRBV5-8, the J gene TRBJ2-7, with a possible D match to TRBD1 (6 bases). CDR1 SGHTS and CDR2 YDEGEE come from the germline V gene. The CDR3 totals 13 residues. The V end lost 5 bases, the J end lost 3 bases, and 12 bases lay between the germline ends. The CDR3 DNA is TGTGCCAGCAGGGGACAACAAGACTACGAGCAGTACTTC. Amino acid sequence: CASRGQQDYEQYF.

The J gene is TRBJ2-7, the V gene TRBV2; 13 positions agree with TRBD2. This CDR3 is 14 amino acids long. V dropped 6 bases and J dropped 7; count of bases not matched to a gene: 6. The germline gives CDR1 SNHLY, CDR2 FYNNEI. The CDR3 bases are TGTGCCAGCAGCGGACTAGCGGGAGTAGGTGAGCAGTACTTC. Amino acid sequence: CASSGLAGVGEQYF.

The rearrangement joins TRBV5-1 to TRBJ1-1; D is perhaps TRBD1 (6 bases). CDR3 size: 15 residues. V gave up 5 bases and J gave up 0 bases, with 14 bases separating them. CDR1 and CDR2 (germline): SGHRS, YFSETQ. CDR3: CASRDSWAMNTEAFF. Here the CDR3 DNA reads TGCGCCAGCAGGGACAGCTGGGCAATGAACACTGAAGCTTTCTTT. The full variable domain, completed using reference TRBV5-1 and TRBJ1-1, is KAGVTQTPRYLIKTRGQQVTLSCSPISGHRSVSWYQQTPGQGLQFLFEYFSETQRNKGNFPGRFSGRQFSNSRSEMNVSTLELGDSALYLCASRDSWAMNTEAFFGQGTRLTVV.

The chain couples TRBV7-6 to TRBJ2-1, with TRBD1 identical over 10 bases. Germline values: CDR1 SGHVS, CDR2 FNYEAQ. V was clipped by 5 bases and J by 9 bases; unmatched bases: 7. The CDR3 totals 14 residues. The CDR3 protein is CASSRQGARGEQFF. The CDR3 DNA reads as TGTGCCAGCAGCCGACAGGGGGCAAGGGGTGAGCAGTTCTTC.

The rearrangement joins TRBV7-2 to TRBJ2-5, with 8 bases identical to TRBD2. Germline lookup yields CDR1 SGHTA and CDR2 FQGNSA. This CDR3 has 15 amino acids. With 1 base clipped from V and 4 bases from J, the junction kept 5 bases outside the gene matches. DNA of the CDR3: TGTGCCAGCAGCTTAGTACCGGGAGGGGGAGAGACCCAGTACTTC. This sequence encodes CASSLVPGGGETQYF. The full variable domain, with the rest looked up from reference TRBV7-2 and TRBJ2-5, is GAGVSQSPSNKVTEKGKDVELRCDPISGHTALYWYRQSLGQGLEFLIYFQGNSAPDKSGLPSDRFSAERTGGSVSTLTIQRTQQEDSAVYLCASSLVPGGGETQYFGPGTRLLVL.

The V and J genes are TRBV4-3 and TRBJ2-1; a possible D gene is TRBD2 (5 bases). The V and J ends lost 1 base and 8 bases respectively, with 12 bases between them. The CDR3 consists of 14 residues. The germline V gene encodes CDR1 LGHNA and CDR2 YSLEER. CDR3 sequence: CASSQGRNGDEQFF. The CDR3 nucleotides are TGCGCCAGCAGCCAAGGTCGTAACGGGGATGAGCAGTTCTTC.

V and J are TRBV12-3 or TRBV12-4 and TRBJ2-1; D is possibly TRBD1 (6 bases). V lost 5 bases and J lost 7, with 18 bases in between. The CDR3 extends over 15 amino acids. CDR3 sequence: CASSRITWTDNEQFF. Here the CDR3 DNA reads TGTGCCAGCAGTCGAATTACGTGGACAGATAATGAGCAGTTCTTC.

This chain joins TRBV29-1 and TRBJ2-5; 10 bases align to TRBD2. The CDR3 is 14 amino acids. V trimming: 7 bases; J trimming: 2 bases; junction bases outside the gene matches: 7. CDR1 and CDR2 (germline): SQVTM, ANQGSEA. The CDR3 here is CSAGGTSEQETQYF. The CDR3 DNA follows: TGCAGCGCAGGAGGGACTAGCGAACAAGAGACCCAGTACTTC.

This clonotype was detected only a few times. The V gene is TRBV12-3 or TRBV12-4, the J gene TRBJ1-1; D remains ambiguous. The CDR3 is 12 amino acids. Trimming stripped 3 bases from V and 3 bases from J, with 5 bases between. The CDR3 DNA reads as TGTGCCAGCAGTTTTGACTACACTGAAGCTTTCTTT. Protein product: CASSFDYTEAFF.

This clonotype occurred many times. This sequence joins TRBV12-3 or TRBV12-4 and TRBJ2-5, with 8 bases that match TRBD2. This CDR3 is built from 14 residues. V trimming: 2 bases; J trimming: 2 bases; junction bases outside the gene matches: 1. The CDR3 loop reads CASSLTSGQETQYF. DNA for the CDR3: TGTGCCAGCAGTTTAACTAGCGGACAAGAGACCCAGTACTTC.

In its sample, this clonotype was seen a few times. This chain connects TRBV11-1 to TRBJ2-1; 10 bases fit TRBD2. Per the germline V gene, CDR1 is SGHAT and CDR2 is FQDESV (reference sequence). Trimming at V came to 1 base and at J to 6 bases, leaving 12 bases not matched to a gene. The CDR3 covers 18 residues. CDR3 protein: CASSLVTRLAGSLNEQFF. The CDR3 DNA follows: TGTGCCAGCAGCTTAGTTACCCGACTAGCGGGCTCCCTCAATGAGCAGTTCTTC.

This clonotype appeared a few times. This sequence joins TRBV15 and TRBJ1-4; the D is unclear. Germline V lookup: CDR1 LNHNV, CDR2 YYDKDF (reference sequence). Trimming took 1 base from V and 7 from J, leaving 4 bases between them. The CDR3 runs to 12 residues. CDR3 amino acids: CATSRGREKLFF. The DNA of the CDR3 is TGTGCCACCAGCAGAGGACGTGAAAAACTGTTTTTT.

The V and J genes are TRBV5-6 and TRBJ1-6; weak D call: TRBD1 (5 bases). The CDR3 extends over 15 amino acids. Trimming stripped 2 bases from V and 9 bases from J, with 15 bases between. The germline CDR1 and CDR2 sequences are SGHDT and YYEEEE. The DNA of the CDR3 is TGTGCCAGCAGCTTCCAGGGTGATATTGGTTCACCCCTCCACTTT. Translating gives CASSFQGDIGSPLHF. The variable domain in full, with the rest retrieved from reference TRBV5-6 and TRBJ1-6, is DAGVTQSPTHLIKTRGQQVTLRCSPKSGHDTVSWYQQALGQGPQFIFQYYEEEERQRGNFPDRFSGHQFPNYSSELNVNALLLGDSALYLCASSFQGDIGSPLHFGNGTRLTVT.

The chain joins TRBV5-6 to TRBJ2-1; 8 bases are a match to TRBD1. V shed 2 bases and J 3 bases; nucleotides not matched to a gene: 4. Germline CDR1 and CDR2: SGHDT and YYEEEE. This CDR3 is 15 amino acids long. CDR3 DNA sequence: TGTGCCAGCAGCTTTACAGGGGGTTACTACAATGAGCAGTTCTTC. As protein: CASSFTGGYYNEQFF.

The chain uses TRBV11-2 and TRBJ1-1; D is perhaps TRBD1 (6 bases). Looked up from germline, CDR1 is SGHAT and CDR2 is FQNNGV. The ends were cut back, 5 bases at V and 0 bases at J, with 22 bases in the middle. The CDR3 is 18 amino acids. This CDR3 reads CASSPRGGGGKVNTEAFF. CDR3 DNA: TGTGCCAGCAGCCCACGCGGCGGGGGCGGAAAGGTGAACACTGAAGCTTTCTTT.

CDR3 in DNA: TGCGCCAGCAGCCAGAGGTCTAGCAGGGAAGAGACCCAGTACTTC. Residues: CASSQRSSREETQYF. The chain is built from TRBV4-1 and TRBJ2-5; perhaps D is TRBD1 or TRBD2 (5 bases each). Germline lookup yields CDR1 MGHRA and CDR2 YSYEKL. V was shortened by 3 bases and J by 3 bases, with 14 bases between the two germline ends. This CDR3 comprises 15 residues.

This CDR3 is CAIKQRLTDTQYF. CDR3 bases: TGTGCCATCAAACAGAGACTCACAGATACGCAGTATTTT. The rearrangement uses TRBV10-3 and TRBJ2-3; D remains ambiguous. CDR3 length equals 13 residues. CDR1 is ENHRY and CDR2 is SYGVKD in the germline V gene. V was clipped by 7 bases and J by 2 bases, with 10 bases between them.

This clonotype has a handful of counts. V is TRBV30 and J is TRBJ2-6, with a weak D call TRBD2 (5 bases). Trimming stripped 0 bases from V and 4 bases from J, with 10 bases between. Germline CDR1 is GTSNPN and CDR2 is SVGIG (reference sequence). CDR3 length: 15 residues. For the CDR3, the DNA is TGTGCCTGGAGTGTAGGCCTAGCAGGGGCCAACGTCCTGACTTTC. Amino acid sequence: CAWSVGLAGANVLTF. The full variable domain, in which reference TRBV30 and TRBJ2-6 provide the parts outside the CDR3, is SQTIHQWPATLVQPVGSPLSLECTVEGTSNPNLYWYRQAAGRGLQLLFYSVGIGQISSEVPQNLSASRPQDRQFILSSKKLLLSDSGFYLCAWSVGLAGANVLTFGAGSRLTVL.